Each of the 16 T cell receptor beta chains below was sequenced from the same sample in a study of cytomegalovirus exposure and HLA in healthy donors. Libraries were prepared by immunoSEQ multiplex PCR; TCRdb keeps only in-frame clonotypes and omits some of them. The sample lists 120,000 to 150,000 clones, about nine tenths occurring once. The sequenced sample was PBMCs. The source of these receptors is a man aged 18-30 years in good health and CMV-seronegative.

In this sample, this clone turned up many times. The J gene is TRBJ2-5, the V gene TRBV4-2; tentatively, D is TRBD2 (6 bases). V was shortened by 3 bases and J by 4 bases, with 18 bases between the two germline ends. Per germline, CDR1 LGHNA and CDR2 YNFKEQ. The CDR3 sequence is 16 residues long. This CDR3 reads CASSQEGTFWRETQYF. CDR3 nucleotides: TGTGCCAGCAGCCAGGAAGGGACTTTCTGGAGAGAGACCCAGTACTTC.

This clone occurred once. The chain carries TRBV19 and TRBJ1-1; D possibly corresponds to TRBD1 (5 bases). The V end was cut by 4 bases, the J end by 4 bases, with 10 bases between. Germline lookup yields CDR1 LNHDA and CDR2 SQIVND (reference sequence). CDR3 size: 13 residues. In nucleotides, the CDR3 is TGTGCCAGTAGTAGACAGATTGCCACTGAAGCTTTCTTT. Protein sequence: CASSRQIATEAFF.

To note about this clone: A junction boundary mismatches the germline segment, possibly from a read error. J is TRBJ2-6 and V is TRBV27, with D unresolved. This CDR3 is built from 14 residues. CDR1 and CDR2 (germline): MNHEY, SMNVEV (reference sequence). The CDR3 DNA reads as TGTGCCACCAGTTACAGCTCTGGGGCCAACGTCCTGACTTTC. Translated, it gives CATSYSSGANVLTF.

The chain has TRBV10-3 and TRBJ1-2, with TRBD1 as a possible D gene (5 bases). Trimming pared 0 bases from V and 5 bases from J, leaving 13 bases between. The germline V gene has CDR1 ENHRY and CDR2 SYGVKD. This CDR3 has 15 residues. The CDR3 loop is CAISESQVGTYGYTF. In DNA, the CDR3 is TGTGCCATCAGTGAGTCACAGGTGGGAACTTATGGCTACACCTTC.

The chain joins TRBV30 to TRBJ2-4, with a possible D match to TRBD2 (6 bases). Germline CDR1 GTSNPN, CDR2 SVGIG (reference sequence). V lost 3 bases, J lost 5 bases, and 14 bases lay in between. The CDR3 has 14 amino acids. DNA for the CDR3: TGTGCCTGGAGCCTAATGGGGGGACAAAACATTCAGTACTTC. Translated: CAWSLMGGQNIQYF.

The V and J genes are TRBV15 and TRBJ2-7; D is unresolved. There are 16 residues in the CDR3. Germline CDR1 LNHNV, CDR2 YYDKDF (reference sequence). Trimming removed 0 bases from V and 0 bases from J, with 12 bases in between. DNA for the CDR3: TGTGCCACCAGCAGAGATCGAGGCAGCCTCTCCTACGAGCAGTACTTC. As protein: CATSRDRGSLSYEQYF.

This clone is a singleton in its sample. The gene calls are TRBV28 and TRBJ1-3; 10 bases map to TRBD1. The CDR3 extends over 14 amino acids. Germline CDR1 reads MDHEN; CDR2 reads SYDVKM. The V segment lost 6 bases and the J segment 2 bases; nucleotides outside the gene matches: 1. In DNA form, the CDR3 reads TGTGCCAGCAGGACAGGGGGCCCTGGAAACACCATATATTTT. This gives the protein CASRTGGPGNTIYF.

The chain links TRBV29-1 to TRBJ2-1; 7 bases align to TRBD1. The V segment lost 7 bases and the J segment 2 bases; nucleotides outside the gene matches: 8. CDR3 length: 14 residues. Germline CDR1 and CDR2: SQVTM and ANQGSEA. The CDR3 here is CSGRLGTAYNEQFF. Here the CDR3 DNA reads TGCAGCGGGCGTCTCGGGACAGCCTACAATGAGCAGTTCTTC.

The rearrangement links TRBV7-2 to TRBJ1-2, with unresolved D. The V end was cut by 3 bases, the J end by 7 bases, with 3 bases between. Germline CDR1 is SGHTA and CDR2 is FQGNSA. The CDR3 is 10 residues long. The DNA of the CDR3 is TGTGCCAGCAGCTTGAGTGGCTACACCTTC. Residues: CASSLSGYTF.

This clone was seen a few times. The rearrangement joins TRBV6-6 to TRBJ2-3; TRBD1 aligns across 11 bases. V lost 6 bases, J lost 6 bases, and 5 bases stayed unmatched. Germline lookup yields CDR1 MNHNY and CDR2 SVGAGI (reference sequence). This CDR3 has 14 residues. This CDR3 is CASRQGQGGDTQYF. In DNA form, the CDR3 reads TGTGCCAGCAGGCAGGGACAGGGGGGGGATACGCAGTATTTT.

This clone was detected only a few times. The rearrangement uses TRBV11-2 and TRBJ1-2; no definite D call. The CDR3 runs to 15 residues. V shed 0 bases and J shed 6 bases, with 14 bases lying between them. Germline values: CDR1 SGHAT, CDR2 FQNNGV. The CDR3 nucleotides are TGTGCCAGCAGCTTAGATTACGTCCCCGAGGATGGCTACACCTTC. This codes for CASSLDYVPEDGYTF.

V is TRBV7-6 and J is TRBJ2-1; 13 bases fit TRBD2. Germline CDR1 and CDR2: SGHVS and FNYEAQ. Losses at the gene ends were 7 bases for V and 1 base for J; bases not matched to a gene: 7. This CDR3 spans 17 amino acids. The CDR3 loop reads CASTGLAGTSSYNEQFF. The CDR3 coding sequence is TGTGCCAGCACGGGACTAGCGGGAACGAGTTCCTACAATGAGCAGTTCTTC.

The chain joins TRBV4-1 to TRBJ2-1; TRBD2 matches 8 bases. After removal of 9 bases from V and 5 bases from J, the junction contained 27 bases not matched to a gene. This CDR3 contains 20 residues. Germline V gene lookup returns CDR1 MGHRA and CDR2 YSYEKL. The CDR3 DNA reads as TGCGCCAGAGCCCGCCCGGGACTAGTAAAATTGACGACACGAAACAATGAGCAGTTCTTC. This sequence encodes CARARPGLVKLTTRNNEQFF.

The chain joins TRBV2 to TRBJ2-7; a weak D match, TRBD2 (6 bases). Germline CDR1 SNHLY, CDR2 FYNNEI. CDR3 length: 14 residues. V dropped 0 bases and J dropped 3 bases, with 9 bases sitting between them. CDR3 nucleotide sequence: TGTGCCAGCAGTGAAGCGGCGGGGAGCTACGAGCAGTACTTC. It encodes CASSEAAGSYEQYF.

The V gene is TRBV19, the J gene TRBJ1-5; maybe TRBD1 (6 bases). The CDR3 covers 14 residues. Trimming left V 4 bases short and J 6 bases short, with 13 bases between. Germline V CDR1 and CDR2: LNHDA, SQIVND (reference sequence). This CDR3 reads CASSTRQDGQPQHF. CDR3 coding DNA: TGTGCCAGTAGTACGAGACAGGATGGTCAGCCCCAGCATTTT.

The rearrangement joins TRBV5-6 to TRBJ1-1; D call uncertain. V dropped 4 bases and J dropped 4 bases, with 23 bases sitting between them. The germline gives CDR1 SGHDT, CDR2 YYEEEE. The CDR3 has 17 amino acids. CDR3 bases: TGTGCCAGCAGCGGGGAGGTCAGGCTTTTTGGAGCCACTGAAGCTTTCTTT. Protein product: CASSGEVRLFGATEAFF. The full variable domain, its missing parts supplied by reference TRBV5-6 and TRBJ1-1, is DAGVTQSPTHLIKTRGQQVTLRCSPKSGHDTVSWYQQALGQGPQFIFQYYEEEERQRGNFPDRFSGHQFPNYSSELNVNALLLGDSALYLCASSGEVRLFGATEAFFGQGTRLTVV.